This section outlines one TCR beta chain sequence together with its context. Its specificity is unknown. Generation of TCR beta cDNA was performed by 5'RACE template switching incorporating UMIs. TCRdb reprocessed the 5' RACE reads, keeping one entry per CDR3 protein, no DNA. The sample shows approximately 550,000 distinct CDR3 sequences, and approximately 3.6% sits with its ten largest clones. These data originate in a study of T cells expressing NK-cell markers. Study overall: Most of the eight sequenced donors were HCMV-seropositive; one was seronegative. General observations from the study: Topping the CD3+CD56-NKG2C+ fraction as well were these clonotypes, in a handful of donors. Whether expanded NKG2C+ T cell clones were HCMV-specific remained unclear.

This TCR derives from a man between 18 and 29 years old in good health. The specimen was blood T cells: a sorted CD56 or NKG2C T cell subset, CD4+ or CD8+ T cells, or bulk PBMC T cells (not recorded which).

CDR3 protein: CSASLQGLGYGYTF. The V and J genes are TRBV20-1 and TRBJ1-2; TCRdb proposes TRBD1, but this gene call is untestable without DNA. The CDR3 has 14 residues. From germline, CDR1 is DFQATT and CDR2 SNEGSKA (reference sequence).